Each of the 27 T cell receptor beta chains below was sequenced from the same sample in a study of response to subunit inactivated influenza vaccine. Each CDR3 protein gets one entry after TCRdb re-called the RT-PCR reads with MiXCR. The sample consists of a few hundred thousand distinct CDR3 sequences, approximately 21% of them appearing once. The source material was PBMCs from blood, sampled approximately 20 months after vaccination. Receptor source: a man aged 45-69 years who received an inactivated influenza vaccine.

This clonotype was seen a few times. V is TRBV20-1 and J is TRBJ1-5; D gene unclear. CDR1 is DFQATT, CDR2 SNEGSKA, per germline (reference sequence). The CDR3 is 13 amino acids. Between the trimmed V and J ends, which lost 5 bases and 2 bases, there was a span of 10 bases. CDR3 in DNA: TGCAGTGCTCAATTCGGGCGCAATCAGCCCCAGCATTTT. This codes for CSAQFGRNQPQHF.

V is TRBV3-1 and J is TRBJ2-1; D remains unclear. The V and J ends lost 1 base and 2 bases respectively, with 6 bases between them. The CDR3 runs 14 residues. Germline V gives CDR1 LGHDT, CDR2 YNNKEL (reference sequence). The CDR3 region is CASSQGTAYNEQFF. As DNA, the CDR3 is TGTGCCAGCAGCCAAGGGACGGCCTACAATGAGCAGTTCTTC.

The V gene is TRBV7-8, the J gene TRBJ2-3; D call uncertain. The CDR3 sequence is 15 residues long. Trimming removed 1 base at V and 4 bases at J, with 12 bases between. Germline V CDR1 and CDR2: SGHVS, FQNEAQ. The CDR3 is CASSLGHSRADTQYF. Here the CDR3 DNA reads TGTGCCAGCAGCTTAGGTCACTCGAGAGCAGATACGCAGTATTTT.

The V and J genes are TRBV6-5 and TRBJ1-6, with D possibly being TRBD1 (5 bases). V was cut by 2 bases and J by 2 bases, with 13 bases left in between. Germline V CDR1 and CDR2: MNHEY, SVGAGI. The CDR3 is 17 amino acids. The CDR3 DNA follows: TGTGCCAGCAGTTACCGGACACATTTGACCTATAATTCACCCCTCCACTTT. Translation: CASSYRTHLTYNSPLHF.

The DNA of the CDR3 is TGCGCCAGCAGCCGGGACGGACTCTACGAGCAGTACTTC. It encodes CASSRDGLYEQYF. V usage is TRBV5-1 and J usage is TRBJ2-7; D possibly uses TRBD1 or TRBD2 (5 bases each). The germline V and J ends were trimmed by 4 bases and 3 bases, with 11 bases remaining between them. Germline V gene data show CDR1 as SGHRS and CDR2 as YFSETQ. The length of the CDR3 is 13 residues.

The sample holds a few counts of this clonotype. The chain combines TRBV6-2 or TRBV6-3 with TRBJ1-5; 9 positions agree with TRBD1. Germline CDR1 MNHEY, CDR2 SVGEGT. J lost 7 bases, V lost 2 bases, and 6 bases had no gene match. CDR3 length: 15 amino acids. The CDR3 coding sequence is TGTGCCAGCAGTTACGGGACAGGGAGAGGGCAGCCCCAGCATTTT. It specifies CASSYGTGRGQPQHF.

The DNA for the CDR3 is TGTGCCAGCAGCGGGGGGTACGTCACAGATACGCAGTATTTT. Protein: CASSGGYVTDTQYF. The chain uses TRBV11-2 and TRBJ2-3; possibly TRBD2 for D (6 bases). Trimming stripped 5 bases from V and 2 bases from J, with 11 bases between. The CDR3 totals 14 residues. CDR1 is SGHAT, CDR2 FQNNGV, per germline.

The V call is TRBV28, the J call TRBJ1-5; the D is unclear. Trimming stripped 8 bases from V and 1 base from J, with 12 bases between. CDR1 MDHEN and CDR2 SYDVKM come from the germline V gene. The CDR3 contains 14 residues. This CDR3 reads CASQGLGSNQPQHF. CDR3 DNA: TGTGCCAGCCAAGGACTAGGGAGCAATCAGCCCCAGCATTTT.

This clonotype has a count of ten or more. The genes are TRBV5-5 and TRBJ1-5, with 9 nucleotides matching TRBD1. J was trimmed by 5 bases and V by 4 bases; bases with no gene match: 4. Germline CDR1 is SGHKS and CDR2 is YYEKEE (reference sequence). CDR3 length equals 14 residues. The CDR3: CASSMGQGYQPQHF. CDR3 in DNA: TGTGCCAGCAGCATGGGACAGGGTTATCAGCCCCAGCATTTT.

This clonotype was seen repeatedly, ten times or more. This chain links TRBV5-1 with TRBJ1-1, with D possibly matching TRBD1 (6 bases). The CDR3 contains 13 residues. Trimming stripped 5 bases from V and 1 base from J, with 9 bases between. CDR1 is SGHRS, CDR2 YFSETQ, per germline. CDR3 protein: CASRSTGNTEAFF. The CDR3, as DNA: TGCGCCAGCAGGTCGACAGGGAACACTGAAGCTTTCTTT.

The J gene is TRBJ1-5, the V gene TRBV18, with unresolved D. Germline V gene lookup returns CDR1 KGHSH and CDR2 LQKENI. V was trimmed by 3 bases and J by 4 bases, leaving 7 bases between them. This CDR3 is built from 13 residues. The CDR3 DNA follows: TGTGCCAGCTCACCGGCGGGTAATCAGCCCCAGCATTTT. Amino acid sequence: CASSPAGNQPQHF.

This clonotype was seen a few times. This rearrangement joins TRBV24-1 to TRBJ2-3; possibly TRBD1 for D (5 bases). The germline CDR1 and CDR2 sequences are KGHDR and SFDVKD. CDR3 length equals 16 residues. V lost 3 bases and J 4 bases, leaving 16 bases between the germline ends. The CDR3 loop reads CATSDPDGWGPDTQYF. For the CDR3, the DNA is TGTGCCACCAGTGATCCCGACGGTTGGGGCCCAGATACGCAGTATTTT.

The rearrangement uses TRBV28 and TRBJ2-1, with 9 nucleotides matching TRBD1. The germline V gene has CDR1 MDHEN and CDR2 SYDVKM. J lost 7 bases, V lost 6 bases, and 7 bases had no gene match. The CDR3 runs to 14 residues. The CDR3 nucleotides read TGTGCCAGCAGAACAGGGGGCATTAGTAATGAGCAGTTCTTC. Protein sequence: CASRTGGISNEQFF.

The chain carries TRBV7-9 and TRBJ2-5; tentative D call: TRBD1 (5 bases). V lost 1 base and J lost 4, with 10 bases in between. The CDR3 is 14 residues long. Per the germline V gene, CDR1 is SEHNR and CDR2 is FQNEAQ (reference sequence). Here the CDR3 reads CASSLVWGAETQYF. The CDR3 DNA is TGTGCCAGCAGCTTAGTCTGGGGCGCAGAGACCCAGTACTTC.

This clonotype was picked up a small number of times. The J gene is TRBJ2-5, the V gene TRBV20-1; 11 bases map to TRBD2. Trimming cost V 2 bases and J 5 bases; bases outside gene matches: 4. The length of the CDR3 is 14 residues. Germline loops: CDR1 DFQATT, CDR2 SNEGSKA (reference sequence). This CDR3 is CSARLAGGFETQYF. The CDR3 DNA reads TGCAGTGCTAGACTAGCGGGAGGTTTTGAGACCCAGTACTTC.

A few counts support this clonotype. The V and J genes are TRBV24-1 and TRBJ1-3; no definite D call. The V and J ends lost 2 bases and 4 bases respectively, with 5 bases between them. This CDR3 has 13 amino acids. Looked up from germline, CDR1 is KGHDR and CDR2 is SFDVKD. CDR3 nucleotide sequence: TGTGCCACCAGTGATTCCGCCGGAAACACCATATATTTT. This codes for CATSDSAGNTIYF.

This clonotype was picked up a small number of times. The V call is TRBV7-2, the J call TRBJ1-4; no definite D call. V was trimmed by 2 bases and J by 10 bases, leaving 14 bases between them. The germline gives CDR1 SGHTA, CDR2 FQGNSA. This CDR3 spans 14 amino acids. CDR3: CASSLYKLGGKLFF. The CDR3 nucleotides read TGTGCCAGCAGCTTATATAAGCTAGGCGGAAAACTGTTTTTT.

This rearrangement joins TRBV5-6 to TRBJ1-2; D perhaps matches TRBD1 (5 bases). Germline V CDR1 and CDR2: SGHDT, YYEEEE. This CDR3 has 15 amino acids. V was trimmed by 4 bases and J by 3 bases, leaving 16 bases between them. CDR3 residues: CASSMIGREDYGYTF. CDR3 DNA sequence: TGTGCCAGCAGCATGATCGGCAGGGAAGACTATGGCTACACCTTC.

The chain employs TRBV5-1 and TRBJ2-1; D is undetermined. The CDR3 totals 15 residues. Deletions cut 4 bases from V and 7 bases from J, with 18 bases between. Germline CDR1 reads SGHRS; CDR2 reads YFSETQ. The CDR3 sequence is CASSQAVRNTNEQFF. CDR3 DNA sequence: TGCGCCAGCAGCCAGGCAGTCCGCAACACGAATGAGCAGTTCTTC.

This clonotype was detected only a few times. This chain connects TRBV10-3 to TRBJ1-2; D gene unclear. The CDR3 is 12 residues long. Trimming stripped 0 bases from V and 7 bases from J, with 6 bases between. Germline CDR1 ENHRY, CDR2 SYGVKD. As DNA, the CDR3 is TGTGCCATCAGTGAGTCAGTCTCTGGCTACACCTTC. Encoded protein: CAISESVSGYTF.

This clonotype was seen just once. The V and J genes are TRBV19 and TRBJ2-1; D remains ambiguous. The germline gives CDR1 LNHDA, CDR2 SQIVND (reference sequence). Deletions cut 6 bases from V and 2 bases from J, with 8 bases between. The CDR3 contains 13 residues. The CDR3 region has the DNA TGTGCCAGTAGGGCAACCACCTACAATGAGCAGTTCTTC. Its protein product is CASRATTYNEQFF.

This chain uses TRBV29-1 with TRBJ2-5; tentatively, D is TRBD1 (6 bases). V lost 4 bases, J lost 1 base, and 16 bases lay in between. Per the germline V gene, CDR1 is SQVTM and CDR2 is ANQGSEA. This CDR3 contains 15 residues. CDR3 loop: CSVGQDGWPQETQYF. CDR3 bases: TGCAGCGTTGGACAGGACGGATGGCCCCAAGAGACCCAGTACTTC.

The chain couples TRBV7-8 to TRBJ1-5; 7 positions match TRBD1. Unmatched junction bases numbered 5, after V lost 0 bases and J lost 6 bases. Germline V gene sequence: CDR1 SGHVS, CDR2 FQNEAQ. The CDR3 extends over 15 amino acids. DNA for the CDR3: TGTGCCAGCAGCTTAGCAGGGGGCGCGGGTCAGCCCCAGCATTTT. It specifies CASSLAGGAGQPQHF.

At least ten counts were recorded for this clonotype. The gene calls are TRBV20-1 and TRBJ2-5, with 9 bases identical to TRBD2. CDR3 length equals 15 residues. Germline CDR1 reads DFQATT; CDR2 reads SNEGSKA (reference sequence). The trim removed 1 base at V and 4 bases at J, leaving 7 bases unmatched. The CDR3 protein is CSARVAGAVVETQYF. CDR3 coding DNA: TGCAGTGCTAGAGTAGCGGGGGCCGTCGTAGAGACCCAGTACTTC.

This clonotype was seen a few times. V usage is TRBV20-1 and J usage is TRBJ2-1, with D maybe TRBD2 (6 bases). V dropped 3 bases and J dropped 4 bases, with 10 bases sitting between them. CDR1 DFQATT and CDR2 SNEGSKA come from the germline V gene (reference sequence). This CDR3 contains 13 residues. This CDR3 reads CSARREVYNEQFF. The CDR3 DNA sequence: TGCAGTGCTAGGAGGGAGGTTTACAATGAGCAGTTCTTC.

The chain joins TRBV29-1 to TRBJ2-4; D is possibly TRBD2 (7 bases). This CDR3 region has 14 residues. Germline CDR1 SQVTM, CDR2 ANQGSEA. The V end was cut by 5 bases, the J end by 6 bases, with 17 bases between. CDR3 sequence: CSVFMRGGGNIQYF. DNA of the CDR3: TGCAGCGTTTTCATGCGGGGAGGGGGAAACATTCAGTACTTC.

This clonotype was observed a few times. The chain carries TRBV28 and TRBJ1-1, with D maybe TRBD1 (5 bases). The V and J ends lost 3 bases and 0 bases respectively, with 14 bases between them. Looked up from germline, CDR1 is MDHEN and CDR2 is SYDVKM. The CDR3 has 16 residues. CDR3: CASSFRTGAVNTEAFF. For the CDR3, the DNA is TGTGCCAGCAGTTTCCGGACTGGGGCAGTGAACACTGAAGCTTTCTTT. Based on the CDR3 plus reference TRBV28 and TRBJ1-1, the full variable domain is DVKVTQSSRYLVKRTGEKVFLECVQDMDHENMFWYRQDPGLGLRLIYFSYDVKMKEKGDIPEGYSVSREKKERFSLILESASTNQTSMYLCASSFRTGAVNTEAFFGQGTRLTVV.